Each of the 30 T cell receptor beta chains below was sequenced from the same sample in a study of blood T cell repertoires in COVID-19. Clones were read by immunoSEQ multiplex PCR, and TCRdb kept only the in-frame ones, dropping some. Of 50,000 to 60,000 clones in the sample, approximately 82% were seen once. The sequencing input was peripheral blood. Every receptor here comes from a human donor in a cohort sampled during active or convalescent COVID-19.

This sequence joins TRBV30 and TRBJ1-4, with D possibly matching TRBD1 (5 bases). Trimming stripped 2 bases from V and 8 bases from J, with 15 bases between. CDR1 and CDR2 (germline): GTSNPN, SVGIG (reference sequence). The CDR3 totals 14 residues. The chain's CDR3 is CAWSRGQGVEKLFF. The CDR3, as DNA: TGTGCCTGGAGTCGTGGGCAGGGTGTAGAAAAACTGTTTTTT.

The chain couples TRBV4-2 to TRBJ1-2; the D gene is possibly TRBD1 (5 bases). This CDR3 contains 15 residues. The ends were cut back, 0 bases at V and 3 bases at J, with 11 bases in the middle. CDR1 and CDR2 (germline): LGHNA, YNFKEQ. CDR3 nucleotide sequence: TGTGCCAGCAGCCAAGAGGCAGGGAACGACTATGGCTACACCTTC. Its translation is CASSQEAGNDYGYTF.

This clone was counted between two and nine times. V gene TRBV18 combines with J gene TRBJ1-1; D might be TRBD1 (5 bases). This CDR3 comprises 16 residues. Between the trimmed V and J ends, which lost 3 bases and 1 base, there was a span of 15 bases. The germline CDR1 and CDR2 sequences are KGHSH and LQKENI. The CDR3 protein is CASSPSEGHPNTEAFF. Here the CDR3 DNA reads TGTGCCAGCTCACCCTCCGAAGGACACCCGAACACTGAAGCTTTCTTT.

A single count supports this clone. The chain combines TRBV7-2 with TRBJ2-7, with 7 bases aligning to TRBD1. V shed 3 bases and J 6 bases; nucleotides not matched to a gene: 5. CDR1 and CDR2 (germline): SGHTA, FQGNSA. This CDR3 comprises 13 residues. CDR3 amino acids: CASSFDREREQYF. Here the CDR3 DNA reads TGTGCCAGCAGCTTCGACAGGGAACGCGAGCAGTACTTC.

CDR3 nucleotides: TGTGCCAGCAGCTCCGACGGGGGGTATAATTCACCCCTCCACTTT. The encoded protein is CASSSDGGYNSPLHF. This rearrangement joins TRBV13 to TRBJ1-6; the D gene is possibly TRBD1 (5 bases). This CDR3 comprises 15 residues. Looked up from germline, CDR1 is PRHDT and CDR2 is FYEKMQ (reference sequence). V lost 4 bases, J lost 4 bases, and 11 bases lay in between.

The J gene is TRBJ2-3, the V gene TRBV19; 11 bases fit TRBD2. In germline, CDR1 is LNHDA, CDR2 SQIVND (reference sequence). V gave up 3 bases and J gave up 10 bases; unmatched junction bases: 9. The CDR3 is 15 amino acids. The CDR3 loop is CASSMASGGRGAQYF. The DNA for the CDR3 is TGTGCCAGTAGTATGGCTAGCGGGGGGCGGGGGGCGCAGTATTTT.

The chain couples TRBV12-3 or TRBV12-4 to TRBJ2-1, with D unclear. The CDR3 sequence is 12 residues long. V gave up 5 bases and J gave up 7 bases, with 9 bases separating them. The chain's CDR3 is CASSPPGNEQFF. CDR3 nucleotide sequence: TGTGCCAGCAGTCCGCCCGGGAATGAGCAGTTCTTC.

CDR3 DNA: TGTGCCAGCAGTTACTCGGACTTACAAGAGACCCAGTACTTC. Translated: CASSYSDLQETQYF. The rearrangement joins TRBV6-6 to TRBJ2-5, with a possible D match to TRBD2 (5 bases). V lost 0 bases and J lost 2, with 7 bases in between. This CDR3 is built from 14 residues. Per the germline V gene, CDR1 is MNHNY and CDR2 is SVGAGI (reference sequence).

This chain connects TRBV2 to TRBJ1-6; tentative D call: TRBD1 (5 bases). Germline CDR1 reads SNHLY; CDR2 reads FYNNEI. This CDR3 contains 16 residues. V lost 0 bases to trimming and J lost 9 bases, with 15 bases between them. The DNA of the CDR3 is TGTGCCAGCAGTGAAGCGCTTCAAGGGGCCGGTTCACCCCTCCACTTT. Protein sequence: CASSEALQGAGSPLHF.

This clone has a handful of counts. This chain links TRBV11-2 with TRBJ2-7; D is unresolved. The ends were cut back, 0 bases at V and 3 bases at J, with 9 bases in the middle. CDR3 length equals 14 residues. CDR1 and CDR2 (germline): SGHAT, FQNNGV. The CDR3 sequence: CASSLDRISYEQYF. The DNA for the CDR3 is TGTGCCAGCAGCTTAGACAGGATAAGCTACGAGCAGTACTTC.

The chain couples TRBV27 to TRBJ2-4, with 14 bases lining up with TRBD2. CDR1 is MNHEY, CDR2 SMNVEV, per germline (reference sequence). V lost 7 bases and J lost 2; bases outside the gene matches: 4. The length of the CDR3 is 16 residues. The CDR3 nucleotides are TGTGCCAGCACAAGACTAGCGGGGGGGTCCAAAAACATTCAGTACTTC. It specifies CASTRLAGGSKNIQYF.

J is TRBJ1-6 and V is TRBV7-2; D is uncertain. CDR1 is SGHTA and CDR2 is FQGNSA in the germline V gene. V dropped 4 bases and J dropped 7 bases, with 20 bases sitting between them. This CDR3 has 17 residues. The CDR3 reads CASSSLSSAGGNSPLHF. DNA of the CDR3: TGTGCCAGCAGCTCCCTCTCCTCGGCAGGCGGGAATTCACCCCTCCACTTT.

The rearrangement uses TRBV7-9 and TRBJ2-7; TRBD2 agrees at 10 bases. CDR3 length equals 14 residues. Germline CDR1 is SEHNR and CDR2 is FQNEAQ (reference sequence). Trimming took 7 bases from V and 12 from J; bases not matched to a gene: 15. The CDR3 spells CASTPWGLAGDSYF. The CDR3 region has the DNA TGTGCCAGCACCCCGTGGGGGCTAGCGGGGGACTCGTACTTC.

The DNA for the CDR3 is TGTGCCACCAGTGGTACCAGCGGGGGGGATAGCACAGATACGCAGTATTTT. This codes for CATSGTSGGDSTDTQYF. This chain uses TRBV24-1 with TRBJ2-3, with 10 bases matching TRBD2. The V segment lost 5 bases and the J segment 0 bases; nucleotides outside the gene matches: 7. The CDR3 runs to 17 residues. Germline loops: CDR1 KGHDR, CDR2 SFDVKD.

J is TRBJ1-6 and V is TRBV30; weak D call: TRBD1 (5 bases). The length of the CDR3 is 14 residues. Trimming took off 0 bases at V and 10 bases at J, with 13 bases between the two ends. Germline assignment: CDR1 GTSNPN and CDR2 SVGIG (reference sequence). The CDR3 spells CAWSVLGGGSPLHF. The CDR3 nucleotides are TGTGCCTGGAGTGTACTGGGGGGTGGCTCACCCCTCCACTTT. The whole variable domain, filled in from reference TRBV30 and TRBJ1-6, reads SQTIHQWPATLVQPVGSPLSLECTVEGTSNPNLYWYRQAAGRGLQLLFYSVGIGQISSEVPQNLSASRPQDRQFILSSKKLLLSDSGFYLCAWSVLGGGSPLHFGNGTRLTVT.

V and J are TRBV4-1 and TRBJ1-6, with D maybe TRBD1 (5 bases). Trimming removed 0 bases at V and 6 bases at J, with 12 bases between. This CDR3 is 16 amino acids long. The germline V gene has CDR1 MGHRA and CDR2 YSYEKL. Here the CDR3 DNA reads TGCGCCAGCAGCCAAGATACGGGAGGGGCTAATTCACCCCTCCACTTT. Residues: CASSQDTGGANSPLHF.

The table lists this clone with many counts. V gene TRBV5-5 combines with J gene TRBJ2-7, with 7 nucleotides matching TRBD2. Germline V lookup: CDR1 SGHKS, CDR2 YYEKEE (reference sequence). V shed 3 bases, J shed 3 bases, and the junction held 12 bases outside the gene matches. The CDR3 contains 16 residues. In DNA, the CDR3 is TGTGCCAGCAGCTGGACGACGGGAGCGGGGTACTACGAGCAGTACTTC. Translated, it gives CASSWTTGAGYYEQYF.

V usage is TRBV3-1 (or the pseudogene TRBV3-2) and J usage is TRBJ2-5; D unresolved. Germline lookup yields CDR1 LGHDT and CDR2 YNNKEL (reference sequence). The V end was cut by 6 bases, the J end by 7 bases, with 15 bases between. The CDR3 has 13 residues. DNA for the CDR3: TGTGCCAGCAGTTACCAAGAATTCAGGACCCAGTACTTC. Translated: CASSYQEFRTQYF.

The chain has TRBV7-2 and TRBJ2-3; 9 bases agree with TRBD1. The CDR3 runs to 16 residues. With V trimmed by 5 bases and J by 4 bases, 10 bases remained unmatched. Germline lookup yields CDR1 SGHTA and CDR2 FQGNSA. CDR3 sequence: CASSGGTGIGPDTQYF. The CDR3 nucleotides are TGTGCCAGCAGCGGAGGGACAGGGATAGGTCCAGATACGCAGTATTTT.

V and J are TRBV29-1 and TRBJ1-2, with no clear D. Germline CDR1 is SQVTM and CDR2 is ANQGSEA. The V end lost 0 bases, the J end lost 4 bases, and 15 bases lay between the germline ends. The length of the CDR3 is 15 residues. Here the CDR3 reads CSVEDTRASGYGYTF. In DNA form, the CDR3 reads TGCAGCGTTGAAGACACGAGGGCCTCCGGCTATGGCTACACCTTC.

The V call is TRBV7-3, the J call TRBJ2-1; TRBD2 matches 9 bases. Per germline, CDR1 SGHTA and CDR2 FQGTGA. This CDR3 has 14 residues. Losses at the gene ends were 3 bases for V and 8 bases for J; bases not matched to a gene: 5. The CDR3 spells CASSLSSSGDEQFF. In DNA form, the CDR3 reads TGTGCCAGCAGCTTGAGTTCTAGCGGGGATGAGCAGTTCTTC.

The chain is built from TRBV3-1 (or the pseudogene TRBV3-2) and TRBJ1-2; D possibly corresponds to TRBD1 (5 bases). The CDR3 totals 15 residues. CDR1 is LGHDT, CDR2 YNNKEL, per germline (reference sequence). V shed 4 bases and J shed 2 bases, with 14 bases lying between them. The CDR3 DNA reads as TGTGCCAGCAGCCCGGCTGACAGACCGAACTATGGCTACACCTTC. This codes for CASSPADRPNYGYTF.

The V gene is TRBV3-1 (or the pseudogene TRBV3-2), the J gene TRBJ2-3, with 13 bases fitting TRBD2. J lost 3 bases, V lost 4 bases, and 1 base had no gene match. This CDR3 spans 15 amino acids. The V gene's germline CDR1 is LGHDT and CDR2 YNNKEL (reference sequence). CDR3 protein: CASSLLAGGTDTQYF. The CDR3 nucleotides are TGTGCCAGCAGCCTACTAGCGGGGGGGACAGATACGCAGTATTTT.

The table lists this clone with a count of one. V usage is TRBV29-1 and J usage is TRBJ1-2, with TRBD1 identical over 8 bases. Germline CDR1 reads SQVTM; CDR2 reads ANQGSEA. The CDR3 totals 12 residues. V shed 7 bases, J shed 3 bases, and the junction held 4 bases outside the gene matches. DNA of the CDR3: TGCAGCGCGGACAGGGTGGACTATGGCTACACCTTC. Its protein product is CSADRVDYGYTF. Filled out from reference TRBV29-1 and TRBJ1-2, the complete variable domain reads SAVISQKPSRDICQRGTSLTIQCQVDSQVTMMFWYRQQPGQSLTLIATANQGSEATYESGFVIDKFPISRPNLTFSTLTVSNMSPEDSSIYLCSADRVDYGYTFGSGTRLTVV.

The V call is TRBV25-1, the J call TRBJ2-5, with TRBD1 identical over 8 bases. This CDR3 region has 15 residues. V gave up 5 bases and J gave up 2 bases; unmatched junction bases: 7. CDR1 is MGHDK and CDR2 is SYGVNS in the germline V gene. CDR3 bases: TGTGCCAGCAGTTCGGACAGGGATACACAAGAGACCCAGTACTTC. Its translation: CASSSDRDTQETQYF.

The rearrangement links TRBV28 to TRBJ1-2, with 9 bases matching TRBD1. Germline V gene data show CDR1 as MDHEN and CDR2 as SYDVKM. CDR3 size: 15 residues. V lost 5 bases and J lost 8; bases outside the gene matches: 12. Here the CDR3 reads CASSGTGGKTPGYTF. The CDR3 nucleotides are TGTGCCAGCAGTGGAACAGGGGGCAAAACCCCGGGCTACACCTTC.

This clone appeared once. The chain's CDR3 is CASSYSPGDLYGYTF. The DNA of the CDR3 is TGTGCCAGCAGTTACTCCCCAGGGGACCTCTATGGCTACACCTTC. The rearrangement links TRBV6-6 to TRBJ1-2; D possibly corresponds to TRBD1 (6 bases). The germline V gene encodes CDR1 MNHNY and CDR2 SVGAGI (reference sequence). The CDR3 is made up of 15 amino acids. Trimming removed 0 bases from V and 4 bases from J, with 12 bases in between.

The V call is TRBV25-1, the J call TRBJ1-4; possibly TRBD1 for D (6 bases). This CDR3 comprises 15 residues. CDR1 MGHDK and CDR2 SYGVNS come from the germline V gene. V lost 3 bases and J lost 6, with 14 bases in between. CDR3 residues: CASSEAGTIDEKLFF. DNA for the CDR3: TGTGCCAGCAGTGAGGCCGGGACAATTGATGAAAAACTGTTTTTT.

The V and J genes are TRBV19 and TRBJ2-1; a weak D match, TRBD2 (5 bases). V was cut by 1 base and J by 5 bases, with 12 bases left in between. This CDR3 spans 15 amino acids. CDR1 and CDR2 (germline): LNHDA, SQIVND (reference sequence). CDR3 bases: TGTGCCAGTAGTATAGGCGGACTTTCAAACAATGAGCAGTTCTTC. This sequence encodes CASSIGGLSNNEQFF.

The rearrangement links TRBV3-1 (or the pseudogene TRBV3-2) to TRBJ1-1, with TRBD1 as a possible D gene (6 bases). The CDR3 has 14 amino acids. Germline V gene lookup returns CDR1 LGHDT and CDR2 YNNKEL (reference sequence). CDR3 protein: CASTGLGANTEAFF. The CDR3 DNA is TGTGCAAGTACAGGGCTGGGTGCGAACACTGAAGCTTTCTTT.